These 25 T cell receptor beta chains share one sample of origin, sequenced in a study of blood T cell repertoires in COVID-19. Clones were sequenced by immunoSEQ multiplex PCR, and TCRdb holds only the in-frame ones, with some missing. Of 150,000 to 200,000 clones listed, roughly 80% are singletons. Source material: peripheral blood. Receptors originate from a woman aged 70-85 years with acute or convalescent COVID-19.

The V gene is TRBV28, the J gene TRBJ2-3, with a weak D call TRBD2 (6 bases). This CDR3 spans 16 amino acids. CDR1 and CDR2 from the germline V gene are MDHEN and SYDVKM. V gave up 2 bases and J gave up 0 bases, with 12 bases separating them. This CDR3 reads CASSLGVADSTDTQYF. The CDR3 DNA follows: TGTGCCAGCAGTTTAGGGGTAGCGGATAGCACAGATACGCAGTATTTT.

This sequence joins TRBV5-6 and TRBJ1-3; D unresolved. The germline V and J ends were trimmed by 0 bases and 0 bases, with 10 bases remaining between them. Germline CDR1 and CDR2: SGHDT and YYEEEE. CDR3 length: 16 amino acids. CDR3: CASSLATRVSGNTIYF. CDR3 DNA sequence: TGTGCCAGCAGCTTGGCAACCCGAGTCTCTGGAAACACCATATATTTT. Supplemented by reference TRBV5-6 and TRBJ1-3, the full variable domain reads DAGVTQSPTHLIKTRGQQVTLRCSPKSGHDTVSWYQQALGQGPQFIFQYYEEEERQRGNFPDRFSGHQFPNYSSELNVNALLLGDSALYLCASSLATRVSGNTIYFGEGSWLTVV.

This chain joins TRBV3-1 (or the pseudogene TRBV3-2) and TRBJ2-7, with 7 bases that match TRBD1. After removal of 0 bases from V and 2 bases from J, the junction contained 7 bases not matched to a gene. The CDR3 sequence is 16 residues long. CDR1 and CDR2 from the germline V gene are LGHDT and YNNKEL (reference sequence). CDR3 protein: CASSQDPGTATYEQYF. CDR3 nucleotide sequence: TGTGCCAGCAGCCAAGATCCCGGGACAGCAACCTACGAGCAGTACTTC.

The chain is built from TRBV12-3 or TRBV12-4 and TRBJ2-3; 7 nucleotides agree with TRBD1. The CDR3 covers 13 residues. V dropped 7 bases and J dropped 4; count of bases not matched to a gene: 5. CDR3 nucleotides: TGTGCCAGCAACCGACAGGGAGCAGATACGCAGTATTTT. Protein: CASNRQGADTQYF.

This clone was counted many times. The genes are TRBV5-1 and TRBJ2-2; tentatively, D is TRBD1 (5 bases). The V gene lost 6 bases and the J gene lost 9 bases, with 18 bases spanning the gap. This CDR3 is built from 14 residues. Germline CDR1 reads SGHRS; CDR2 reads YFSETQ. CDR3 amino acids: CASTSELDSRELFF. As DNA, the CDR3 is TGCGCCAGCACTTCAGAATTAGACAGCCGGGAGCTGTTTTTT. The complete variable domain, with remaining parts taken from reference TRBV5-1 and TRBJ2-2, reads KAGVTQTPRYLIKTRGQQVTLSCSPISGHRSVSWYQQTPGQGLQFLFEYFSETQRNKGNFPGRFSGRQFSNSRSEMNVSTLELGDSALYLCASTSELDSRELFFGEGSRLTVL.

This clone has only one observation. The chain joins TRBV18 to TRBJ1-1, with 7 bases aligning to TRBD1. The CDR3 has 16 amino acids. Germline values: CDR1 KGHSH, CDR2 LQKENI. After removal of 2 bases from V and 0 bases from J, the junction contained 6 bases not matched to a gene. CDR3 in DNA: TGTGCCAGCTCACCAAGGACAGGATACATGAACACTGAAGCTTTCTTT. Encoded protein: CASSPRTGYMNTEAFF.

The chain has TRBV5-1 and TRBJ1-4, with 9 nucleotides matching TRBD1. The CDR3 consists of 16 residues. V shed 4 bases, J shed 0 bases, and the junction held 4 bases outside the gene matches. Germline loops: CDR1 SGHRS, CDR2 YFSETQ. CDR3 loop: CASSPGDRATNEKLFF. CDR3 sequence (DNA): TGCGCCAGCAGCCCCGGGGACAGGGCAACTAATGAAAAACTGTTTTTT.

This chain joins TRBV30 and TRBJ2-6; a possible D gene is TRBD1 (6 bases). The length of the CDR3 is 18 residues. Germline loops: CDR1 GTSNPN, CDR2 SVGIG (reference sequence). V was pared by 2 bases and J by 0 bases, with 17 bases between. For the CDR3, the DNA is TGTGCCTGGAGTCCACAGGGAAGAGTTGCCTCTGGGGCCAACGTCCTGACTTTC. Its translation is CAWSPQGRVASGANVLTF. Looking up the rest from reference TRBV30 and TRBJ2-6 gives the full variable domain: SQTIHQWPATLVQPVGSPLSLECTVEGTSNPNLYWYRQAAGRGLQLLFYSVGIGQISSEVPQNLSASRPQDRQFILSSKKLLLSDSGFYLCAWSPQGRVASGANVLTFGAGSRLTVL.

The V gene is TRBV12-3 or TRBV12-4, the J gene TRBJ1-2; perhaps TRBD1 as D (6 bases). CDR3 length: 12 residues. The V end was cut by 4 bases, the J end by 6 bases, with 9 bases between. The CDR3 protein is CASSYQGHGYTF. Here the CDR3 DNA reads TGTGCCAGCAGTTATCAGGGGCATGGCTACACCTTC.

This clone was picked up one time. This chain links TRBV9 with TRBJ2-5, with 7 bases identical to TRBD1. J was trimmed by 5 bases and V by 4 bases; bases with no gene match: 8. Germline values: CDR1 SGDLS, CDR2 YYNGEE. CDR3 size: 14 residues. The CDR3 is CASSRGPSVETQYF. CDR3 coding DNA: TGTGCCAGCAGCAGGGGGCCCTCAGTGGAGACCCAGTACTTC.

V gene TRBV6-2 or TRBV6-3 combines with J gene TRBJ2-3; TRBD1 matches 7 bases. CDR1 is MNHEY, CDR2 SVGEGT, per germline. The CDR3 covers 17 residues. Trimming cost V 5 bases and J 0 bases; bases outside gene matches: 11. The CDR3 here is CASSNSRTGSSTDTQYF. DNA of the CDR3: TGTGCCAGCAGTAATAGCCGGACAGGTTCTAGCACAGATACGCAGTATTTT.

V is TRBV19 and J is TRBJ1-5, with 7 bases fitting TRBD1. J lost 6 bases, V lost 3 bases, and 2 bases had no gene match. Germline CDR1 is LNHDA and CDR2 is SQIVND (reference sequence). The CDR3 spans 13 residues. This chain's CDR3 is CASSIDRVQPQHF. In DNA, the CDR3 is TGTGCCAGTAGTATTGACAGGGTTCAGCCCCAGCATTTT.

The CDR3 protein is CASSPNRDFNEQFF. Here the CDR3 DNA reads TGTGCCAGCAGCCCCAACCGGGACTTTAATGAGCAGTTCTTC. The chain has TRBV7-9 and TRBJ2-1; maybe TRBD2 (6 bases). The V end lost 5 bases, the J end lost 7 bases, and 15 bases lay between the germline ends. This CDR3 spans 14 amino acids. Germline lookup yields CDR1 SEHNR and CDR2 FQNEAQ (reference sequence).

J is TRBJ2-5 and V is TRBV7-2, with TRBD2 matching 8 bases. The V segment lost 5 bases and the J segment 2 bases; nucleotides outside the gene matches: 7. Germline V gene sequence: CDR1 SGHTA, CDR2 FQGNSA. There are 15 residues in the CDR3. The CDR3 DNA sequence: TGTGCCAGCAGCCAGTCTAGCGGGCCACAAGAGACCCAGTACTTC. Translating gives CASSQSSGPQETQYF.

V and J are TRBV3-1 (or the pseudogene TRBV3-2) and TRBJ2-7; 7 bases fit TRBD2. This CDR3 comprises 17 residues. Germline CDR1 reads LGHDT; CDR2 reads YNNKEL (reference sequence). V shed 0 bases and J 5 bases; nucleotides not matched to a gene: 13. This CDR3 reads CASSQDSRRQRGDEQYF. CDR3 sequence (DNA): TGTGCCAGCAGCCAAGACTCGCGCCGGCAGCGGGGTGACGAGCAGTACTTC.

This clone was recorded once. The chain combines TRBV7-2 with TRBJ2-3; TRBD2 aligns across 8 bases. The germline V gene encodes CDR1 SGHTA and CDR2 FQGNSA. V was clipped by 10 bases and J by 4 bases; unmatched bases: 16. This CDR3 contains 16 residues. In DNA, the CDR3 is TGTGCCACCTCCCGGGGGAGCGGGAGAGGCCCAGATACGCAGTATTTT. Its translation is CATSRGSGRGPDTQYF.

CDR3: CASSNRVNNEQFF. CDR3 nucleotide sequence: TGTGCCAGCAGTAACCGGGTTAACAATGAGCAGTTCTTC. The chain recombines TRBV27 with TRBJ2-1; D is undetermined. V was clipped by 5 bases and J by 5 bases, with 10 bases between them. This CDR3 contains 13 residues. Germline V gene lookup returns CDR1 MNHEY and CDR2 SMNVEV (reference sequence).

V usage is TRBV7-9 and J usage is TRBJ2-7; D gene unclear. The germline V gene has CDR1 SEHNR and CDR2 FQNEAQ (reference sequence). V lost 3 bases, J lost 3 bases, and 12 bases lay in between. The CDR3 is made up of 14 amino acids. CDR3 sequence (DNA): TGTGCCAGCAGCTTTGGCCAGGCTGGCTACGAGCAGTACTTC. Protein: CASSFGQAGYEQYF.

The rearrangement uses TRBV29-1 and TRBJ1-4; D possibly corresponds to TRBD1 (6 bases). The CDR3 consists of 13 residues. Trimming stripped 6 bases from V and 5 bases from J, with 13 bases between. Germline V gene data show CDR1 as SQVTM and CDR2 as ANQGSEA. CDR3 in amino acids: CSVKTGSNEKLFF. As DNA, the CDR3 is TGCAGCGTGAAGACAGGATCAAATGAAAAACTGTTTTTT.

The rearrangement joins TRBV30 to TRBJ2-6; 7 nucleotides align to TRBD2. Germline V lookup: CDR1 GTSNPN, CDR2 SVGIG (reference sequence). This CDR3 is built from 16 residues. The CDR3 is CAREASGSSGANVLTF. The DNA for the CDR3 is TGTGCGAGGGAGGCTAGCGGTAGCTCTGGGGCCAACGTCCTGACTTTC.

As concerns this clone: Other nucleotide sequences in the sample specify the same CDR3. The V call is TRBV9, the J call TRBJ1-3; D possibly corresponds to TRBD1 (5 bases). Germline CDR1 SGDLS, CDR2 YYNGEE. Deletions cut 4 bases from V and 0 bases from J, with 11 bases between. The CDR3 runs 15 residues. CDR3 sequence: CASSRGGNSGNTIYF. The CDR3 DNA reads TGTGCCAGCAGCCGCGGGGGGAACTCTGGAAACACCATATATTTT. The full variable domain, with the rest looked up from reference TRBV9 and TRBJ1-3, is DSGVTQTPKHLITATGQRVTLRCSPRSGDLSVYWYQQSLDQGLQFLIQYYNGEERAKGNILERFSAQQFPDLHSELNLSSLELGDSALYFCASSRGGNSGNTIYFGEGSWLTVV.

The CDR3 spells CASSLAGVRETQYF. The CDR3, as DNA: TGTGCCAGCAGCTTAGCGGGGGTGCGGGAGACCCAGTACTTC. The chain has TRBV11-2 and TRBJ2-5, with D perhaps matching TRBD2 (6 bases). Trimming left V 1 base short and J 5 bases short, with 11 bases between. The germline V gene encodes CDR1 SGHAT and CDR2 FQNNGV. CDR3 size: 14 residues.

This clone was recorded only once. The J gene is TRBJ1-2, the V gene TRBV4-3; 8 bases fit TRBD1. The CDR3 extends over 16 amino acids. CDR1 is LGHNA, CDR2 YSLEER, per germline. The junction had 18 bases not matched to a gene; V was cut back by 5 bases and J by 10 bases. The CDR3 DNA sequence: TGCGCCAGCAGCACGGCCCGTATGACAGGGGCTAGTGCCTACACCTTC. It is translated as CASSTARMTGASAYTF.

This clone was detected only a few times. This chain links TRBV14 with TRBJ1-6, with D possibly being TRBD1 (5 bases). CDR1 and CDR2 from the germline V gene are SGHDN and FVKESK. The ends were cut back, 4 bases at V and 9 bases at J, with 16 bases in the middle. The CDR3 runs 15 residues. Here the CDR3 reads CASSLNQGMGSPLHF. DNA of the CDR3: TGTGCCAGCAGCCTTAACCAGGGCATGGGTTCACCCCTCCACTTT.

The chain links TRBV11-3 to TRBJ2-5, with 7 bases lining up with TRBD1. The CDR3 sequence is 14 residues long. Germline V gives CDR1 SGHNT, CDR2 YENEEA. Trimming cost V 6 bases and J 5 bases; bases outside gene matches: 9. The chain's CDR3 is CASSLHRGGETQYF. CDR3 sequence (DNA): TGTGCCAGCAGTTTACACAGGGGCGGGGAGACCCAGTACTTC.